Following are 2 T cell receptor beta chains from one sample sequenced in a study of human T cells and chemical hapten exposure. Regarding time point: patch test 1, 2 weeks after DPC sensitization. Specified treatment: therapeutic diphenylcyclopropenone sensitization with weekly scalp DPC. TCRdb reprocessed the RACE reads with MiXCR, giving one entry per CDR3 protein. The table records 180,000 or so distinct CDR3 sequences, under 25% of them present only once. Material: whole blood, obtained in connection with sensitization to the hapten diphenylcyclopropenone (DPC). All receptors come from a woman in her forties or fifties with alopecia areata. Some clones in this sample may be carry-over from other donors' samples.

This rearrangement joins TRBV3-1 to TRBJ2-5, with 9 bases identical to TRBD2. The CDR3 covers 18 residues. After removal of 1 base from V and 1 base from J, the junction contained 10 bases not matched to a gene. The germline V gene encodes CDR1 LGHDT and CDR2 YNNKEL (reference sequence). CDR3 nucleotide sequence: TGTGCCAGCAGCCAAGGAGCCCTGGGCGGGAGGGCCCAAGAGACCCAGTACTTC. This sequence encodes CASSQGALGGRAQETQYF.

The rearrangement links TRBV5-1 to TRBJ1-2, with 12 bases identical to TRBD1. CDR1 and CDR2 (germline): SGHRS, YFSETQ. The CDR3 is 16 residues long. V lost 1 base and J lost 7; bases outside the gene matches: 8. CDR3 coding DNA: TGCGCCAGCAGCTTGATACCGGGACAGGGGGCGTTTGGCTACACCTTC. Amino acids: CASSLIPGQGAFGYTF.